A selection of T cell receptor beta chains follows, all from one sample in a study of blood T cell repertoires in COVID-19. The repertoire was sequenced with immunoSEQ multiplex PCR; TCRdb's copy has only in-frame clones and lacks some. The table records 300,000 to 500,000 clones, 70% to 90% of them present only once. Material: PBMCs or T cells enriched from blood (not recorded which). Every receptor here comes from a woman between 25 and 40 years old with acute COVID-19. Both conserved end residues are part of each CDR3. Each record gives: J gene, V gene, CDR3 protein.

>TRBJ2-7|TRBV4-2
CASSRGTSDSYEQYF
>TRBJ1-3|TRBV5-1
CASSPSPGSGNTIYF
>TRBJ2-7|TRBV4-1
CASSLGTEGYEQYF
>TRBJ1-1|TRBV10-1
CASSESRVRDTTEAFF
>TRBJ1-3|TRBV20-1
CSASLGRVGNTIYF
>TRBJ1-4|TRBV24-1
CATSDPLTGLLFF
>TRBJ1-6|TRBV7-2
CASSSRDSSYNSPLHF
>TRBJ2-3|TRBV28
CASSPVPPLWRGRTDTQYF
>TRBJ1-5|TRBV6-6
CASSWQIYSNQPQHF
>TRBJ2-7|TRBV7-8
CASSTLGGGSYEQYF
>TRBJ1-2|TRBV28
CASSRTGPGYGYTF
>TRBJ2-5|TRBV7-3
CASSLGLAGVETQYF
>TRBJ2-7|TRBV3-1/TRBV3-2
CASSQVFTGTGGQYF
>TRBJ2-5|TRBV5-1
CASSLTGGLEETQYF
>TRBJ1-1|TRBV15
CATSMGGDTEAFF
>TRBJ2-7|TRBV7-8
CASSLARPTYEQYF
>TRBJ2-1|TRBV3-1/TRBV3-2
CASSLGLAGVRGYNEQFF
>TRBJ2-5|TRBV7-6
CASSPYQETQYF
>TRBJ1-2|TRBV2
CASRIPRDRPGYGYTF
>TRBJ1-3|TRBV3-1/TRBV3-2
CASSPRDRGNTIYF
>TRBJ2-5|TRBV5-1
CASSPTGWETQYF
>TRBJ2-2|TRBV3-1/TRBV3-2
CASSPNSGGGTGELFF
>TRBJ2-2|TRBV4-1
CASSPRPGQGTGELFF
>TRBJ2-5|TRBV28
CASTRTGGWTQYF
>TRBJ2-7|TRBV6-1
CASSDRVYEQYF
>TRBJ1-2|TRBV5-6
CASSLEQGHYGYTF
>TRBJ2-3|TRBV4-3
CASSQDSGGGRTDTQYF
>TRBJ1-1|TRBV7-3
CASSLIGARVTEAFF
>TRBJ1-2|TRBV12-5
CASDYEGAHGYTF
>TRBJ1-1|TRBV6-5
CASSFLQGGNTEAFF
>TRBJ1-6|TRBV27
CASSSQLTGSSYNSPLHF
>TRBJ2-5|TRBV7-2
CASSPGQGAETQYF
>TRBJ2-2|TRBV4-1
CASRSGTGNTGELFF
>TRBJ1-1|TRBV7-3
CASSLSGIGAEAFF
>TRBJ1-3|TRBV19
CASSRGQFADSGNTIYF
>TRBJ2-7|TRBV30
CAWSVGDRGTYEQYF
>TRBJ1-4|TRBV21-1
CASSKDTLATNEKLFF
>TRBJ2-2|TRBV28
CASSSAGATGELFF
>TRBJ1-5|TRBV19
CASSTAREGQPQHF
>TRBJ1-5|TRBV6-2/TRBV6-3
CASSFAYRGMVQPQHF
>TRBJ1-1|TRBV27
CASQTGQGGNTEAFF
>TRBJ2-1|TRBV6-1
CASSEAGATNNEQFF
>TRBJ1-4|TRBV19
CASSPLTGGTPNEKLFF
>TRBJ1-5|TRBV12-3/TRBV12-4
CASRGLKNQPQHF
>TRBJ2-1|TRBV18
CASSPPGTGGYNEQFF